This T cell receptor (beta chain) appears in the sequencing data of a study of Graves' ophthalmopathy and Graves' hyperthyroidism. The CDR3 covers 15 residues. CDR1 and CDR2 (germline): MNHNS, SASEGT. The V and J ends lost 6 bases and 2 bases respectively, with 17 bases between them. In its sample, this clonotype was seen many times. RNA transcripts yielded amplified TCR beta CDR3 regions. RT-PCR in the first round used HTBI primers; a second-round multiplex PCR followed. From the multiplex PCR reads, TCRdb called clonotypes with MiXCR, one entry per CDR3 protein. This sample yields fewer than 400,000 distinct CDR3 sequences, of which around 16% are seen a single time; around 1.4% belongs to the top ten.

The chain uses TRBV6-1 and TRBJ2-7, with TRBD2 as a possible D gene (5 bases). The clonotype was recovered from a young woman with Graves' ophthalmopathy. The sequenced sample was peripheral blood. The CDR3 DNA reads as TGTGCCAGCAGGAGAGGACGGGAAGGAACCTACGAGCAGTACTTC. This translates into CASRRGREGTYEQYF.